What follows describes a single T cell receptor (beta chain). Profiling relied on immunoSEQ multiplex PCR, and the TCRdb table lists in-frame clones only, not all of them. The sample holds about 59,000 clones, just under 90% seen once. This specimen belongs to a study of technical replicates of blood from several donors. Germline V lookup: CDR1 LGHNA, CDR2 YNFKEQ. The CDR3 has 15 amino acids. The V gene end was trimmed by 6 bases and the J gene end by 1 base; junction bases not matched to a gene: 6. This sequence joins TRBV4-2 and TRBJ1-1; 9 positions agree with TRBD1. Input material: PBMCs. The sequence came from a human donor in good health. Some clones in this sample may be carry-over from other donors' samples. CDR3 DNA sequence: TGTGCCAGCAGAAACAGGGGGCAGGGGAACACTGAAGCTTTCTTT. Residues: CASRNRGQGNTEAFF.